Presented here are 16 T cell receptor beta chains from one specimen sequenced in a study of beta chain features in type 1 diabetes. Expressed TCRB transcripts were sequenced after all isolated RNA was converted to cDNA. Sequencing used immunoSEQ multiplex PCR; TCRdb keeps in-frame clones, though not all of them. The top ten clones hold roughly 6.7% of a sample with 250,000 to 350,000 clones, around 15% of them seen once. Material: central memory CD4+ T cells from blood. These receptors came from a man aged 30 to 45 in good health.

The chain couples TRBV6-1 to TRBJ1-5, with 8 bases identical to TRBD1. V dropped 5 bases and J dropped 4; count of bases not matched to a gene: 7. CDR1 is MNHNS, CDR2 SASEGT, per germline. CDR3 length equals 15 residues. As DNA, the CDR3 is TGTGCCAGCAGTTTAGGGACAGGCGGGAATCAGCCCCAGCATTTT. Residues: CASSLGTGGNQPQHF.

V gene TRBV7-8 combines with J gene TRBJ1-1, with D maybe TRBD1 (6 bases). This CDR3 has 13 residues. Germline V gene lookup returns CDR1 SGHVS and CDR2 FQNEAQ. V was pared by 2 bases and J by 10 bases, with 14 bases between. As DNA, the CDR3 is TGTGCCAGCAGCTTAAATAACAGGGATGGAGCTTTCTTT. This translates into CASSLNNRDGAFF.

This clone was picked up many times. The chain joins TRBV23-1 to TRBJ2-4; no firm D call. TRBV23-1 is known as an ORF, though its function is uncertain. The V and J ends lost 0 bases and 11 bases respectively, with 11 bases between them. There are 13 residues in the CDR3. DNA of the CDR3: TGCGCCAGCAGTCAATCGGTGCCGCAGGTTCAGTACTTC. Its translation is CASSQSVPQVQYF.

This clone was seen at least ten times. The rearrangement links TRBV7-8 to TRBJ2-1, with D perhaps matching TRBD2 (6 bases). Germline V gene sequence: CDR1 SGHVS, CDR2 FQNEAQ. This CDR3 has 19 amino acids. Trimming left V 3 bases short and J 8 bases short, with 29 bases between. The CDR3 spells CASSLGRRLAQPRGDEQFF. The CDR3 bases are TGTGCCAGCAGCTTGGGTCGCAGGCTAGCGCAACCAAGAGGGGATGAGCAGTTCTTC.

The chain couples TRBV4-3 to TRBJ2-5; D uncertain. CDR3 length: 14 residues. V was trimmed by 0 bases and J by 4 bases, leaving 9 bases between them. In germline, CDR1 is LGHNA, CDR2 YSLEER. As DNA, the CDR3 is TGCGCCAGCAGCCAAGAAAAGTTTCTAGAGACCCAGTACTTC. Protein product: CASSQEKFLETQYF.

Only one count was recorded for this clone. CDR3 coding DNA: TGTGCCAGCAGTTTCGGGGGCGCGAGGATGAACACTGAAGCTTTCTTT. This sequence encodes CASSFGGARMNTEAFF. The V call is TRBV27, the J call TRBJ1-1; the D gene is possibly TRBD1 (6 bases). Trimming took off 3 bases at V and 0 bases at J, with 14 bases between the two ends. The CDR3 is 16 amino acids. In germline, CDR1 is MNHEY, CDR2 SMNVEV (reference sequence).

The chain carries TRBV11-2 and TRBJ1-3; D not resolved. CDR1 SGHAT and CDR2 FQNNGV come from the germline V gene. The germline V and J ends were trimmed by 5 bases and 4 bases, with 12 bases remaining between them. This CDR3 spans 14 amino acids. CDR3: CASSQEASGNTIYF. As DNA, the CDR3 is TGTGCCAGCAGCCAAGAGGCGTCCGGAAACACCATATATTTT. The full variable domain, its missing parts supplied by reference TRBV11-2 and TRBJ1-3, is EAGVAQSPRYKIIEKRQSVAFWCNPISGHATLYWYQQILGQGPKLLIQFQNNGVVDDSQLPKDRFSAERLKGVDSTLKIQPAKLEDSAVYLCASSQEASGNTIYFGEGSWLTVV.

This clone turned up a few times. CDR3 sequence (DNA): TGTGCCACCAGCAGGTCTAGCTCCTGGGGGTCAGCTTTCTTT. It specifies CATSRSSSWGSAFF. J is TRBJ1-1 and V is TRBV15, with D possibly being TRBD1 (5 bases). V lost 3 bases, J lost 10 bases, and 18 bases lay in between. This CDR3 has 14 residues. Germline assignment: CDR1 LNHNV and CDR2 YYDKDF (reference sequence).

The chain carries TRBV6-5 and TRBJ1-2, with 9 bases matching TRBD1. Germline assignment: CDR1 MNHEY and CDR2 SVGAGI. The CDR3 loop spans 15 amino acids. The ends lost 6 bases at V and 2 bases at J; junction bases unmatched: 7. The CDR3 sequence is CASSPLGQGNYGYTF. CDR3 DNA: TGTGCCAGCAGCCCACTCGGACAGGGGAACTATGGCTACACCTTC.

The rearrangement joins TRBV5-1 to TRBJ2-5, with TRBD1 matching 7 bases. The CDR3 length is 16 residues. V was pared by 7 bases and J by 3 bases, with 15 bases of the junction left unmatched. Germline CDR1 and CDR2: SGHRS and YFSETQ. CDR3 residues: CASATGRGGLKETQYF. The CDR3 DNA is TGCGCCAGCGCGACAGGTCGAGGGGGCCTCAAAGAGACCCAGTACTTC.

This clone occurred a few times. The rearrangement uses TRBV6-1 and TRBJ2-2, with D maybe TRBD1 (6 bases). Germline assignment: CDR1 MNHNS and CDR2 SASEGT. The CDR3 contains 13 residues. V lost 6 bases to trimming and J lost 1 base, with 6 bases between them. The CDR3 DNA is TGTGCCAGCAGGACAGGGAACACCGGGGAGCTGTTTTTT. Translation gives CASRTGNTGELFF.

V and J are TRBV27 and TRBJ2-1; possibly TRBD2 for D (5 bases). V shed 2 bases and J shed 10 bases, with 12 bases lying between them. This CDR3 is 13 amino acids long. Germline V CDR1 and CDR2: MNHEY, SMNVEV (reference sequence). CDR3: CASSLPLGEEQFF. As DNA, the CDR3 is TGTGCCAGCAGTTTACCGCTCGGGGAAGAGCAGTTCTTC.

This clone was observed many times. DNA of the CDR3: TGTGCCAGCAGTACGACTAGCGGGAGCTATGAGCAGTTCTTC. As protein: CASSTTSGSYEQFF. The J gene is TRBJ2-1, the V gene TRBV6-5; 12 bases agree with TRBD2. J lost 8 bases, V lost 5 bases, and 4 bases had no gene match. The CDR3 length is 14 residues. Germline values: CDR1 MNHEY, CDR2 SVGAGI.

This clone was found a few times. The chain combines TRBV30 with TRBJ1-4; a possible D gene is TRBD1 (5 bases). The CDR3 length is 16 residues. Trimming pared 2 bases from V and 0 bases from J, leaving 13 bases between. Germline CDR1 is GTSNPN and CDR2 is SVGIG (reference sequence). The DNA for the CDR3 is TGTGCCTGGAGTCTGACATGGGGGGCAACTAATGAAAAACTGTTTTTT. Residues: CAWSLTWGATNEKLFF.

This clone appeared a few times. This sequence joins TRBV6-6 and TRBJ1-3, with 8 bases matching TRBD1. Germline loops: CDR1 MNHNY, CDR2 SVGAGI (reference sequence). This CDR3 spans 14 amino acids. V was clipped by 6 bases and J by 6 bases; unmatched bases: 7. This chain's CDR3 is CASSQGQVENTIYF. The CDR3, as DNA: TGTGCCAGCAGCCAGGGACAGGTCGAAAACACCATATATTTT.

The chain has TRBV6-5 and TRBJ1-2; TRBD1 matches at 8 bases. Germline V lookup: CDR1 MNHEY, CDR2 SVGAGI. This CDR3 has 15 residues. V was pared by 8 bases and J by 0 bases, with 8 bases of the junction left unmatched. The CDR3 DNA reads TGTGCCAGCTACGGATCCAGGGGGCCTAACTATGGCTACACCTTC. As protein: CASYGSRGPNYGYTF.